The rows below give T cell receptor beta chains drawn from one sample of a study of cytomegalovirus exposure and HLA in healthy donors. Data came from immunoSEQ multiplex PCR; TCRdb stores just in-frame clones and leaves some out. The sample data list approximately 180,000 clones. Sequencing used PBMCs. The source is a man aged 30 to 45 in good health and CMV-seronegative. CDR3s include the opening cysteine and the closing phenylalanine or tryptophan. D genes are given only for firm matches.

TRBJ1-4	-	TRBV29-1	CSVAGRVPNEKLFF	TGCAGCGTCGCTGGCCGGGTCCCTAATGAAAAACTGTTTTTT
TRBJ2-7	-	TRBV20-1	CSASDGEQQYF	TGCAGTGCTTCAGACGGGGAGCAGCAGTACTTC
TRBJ2-1	-	TRBV21-1	CASYISGGDLYNEQFF	TGTGCCAGCTATATCTCCGGGGGAGACTTATACAATGAGCAGTTCTTC
TRBJ1-4	TRBD1	TRBV7-8	CASRHPGQGWANEKLFF	TGTGCCAGCAGGCACCCGGGACAGGGGTGGGCTAATGAAAAACTGTTTTTT
TRBJ2-7	-	TRBV5-1	CASSKQVSSYEQYF	TGCGCCAGCAGCAAACAAGTAAGCTCCTACGAGCAGTACTTC
TRBJ1-5	-	TRBV19	CASSIFAADYSNQPQHF	TGTGCCAGTAGTATATTCGCGGCAGACTATAGCAATCAGCCCCAGCATTTT
TRBJ1-2	-	TRBV7-2	CASSLDGPSGGYTF	TGTGCCAGCAGCTTAGACGGTCCCAGCGGGGGCTACACCTTC
TRBJ1-1	-	TRBV19	CASSIQGSNSEAFF	TGTGCCAGTAGTATTCAGGGATCCAACTCTGAAGCTTTCTTT
TRBJ2-7	TRBD1	TRBV10-3	CAIRTGDSYEQYF	TGTGCCATTAGGACAGGGGACTCCTACGAGCAGTACTTC
TRBJ1-1	-	TRBV9	CASSAQGGTEAFF	TGTGCCAGCAGCGCACAGGGAGGGACTGAAGCTTTCTTT
TRBJ2-3	TRBD2	TRBV7-2	CAGSSWTSSTDTQYF	TGTGCCGGCAGCTCCTGGACTAGTAGCACAGATACGCAGTATTTT
TRBJ1-6	-	TRBV7-2	CASSLVDGAGSPLHF	TGTGCCAGCAGCTTAGTAGACGGAGCGGGTTCACCCCTCCACTTT
TRBJ2-7	TRBD1	TRBV29-1	CSVRDSSYEQYF	TGCAGCGTCCGGGACAGCTCCTACGAGCAGTACTTC
TRBJ1-2	TRBD1	TRBV6-5	CASSSWTGSVGYGYTF	TGTGCCAGCAGTTCTTGGACAGGTTCCGTAGGCTATGGCTACACCTTC
TRBJ2-4	-	TRBV5-1	CASSLPGPKNIQYF	TGCGCCAGCAGCTTGCCCGGTCCCAAAAACATTCAGTACTTC
TRBJ2-7	TRBD2	TRBV27	CASSLRGLGAGSYEQYF	TGTGCCAGCAGTTTGAGGGGATTGGGAGCGGGGTCCTACGAGCAGTACTTC
TRBJ2-7	-	TRBV5-1	CASSLLETEGHQQYF	TGCGCCAGCAGCTTGTTGGAGACCGAGGGTCATCAGCAGTACTTC
TRBJ2-1	TRBD2	TRBV2	CASSAYPSGRSYNEQFF	TGTGCCAGCAGTGCATACCCTAGCGGGAGATCCTACAATGAGCAGTTCTTC
TRBJ1-2	-	TRBV5-5	CASSLSDLTYSYGYTF	TGTGCCAGCAGCTTGTCCGATTTAACCTATAGTTATGGCTACACCTTC
TRBJ1-3	-	TRBV6-5	CASSWQQGSGNTIYF	TGTGCCAGCAGTTGGCAACAGGGCTCTGGAAACACCATATATTTT
TRBJ2-7	TRBD2	TRBV2	CASRSGRSTYEQYF	TGTGCCAGCAGAAGCGGGAGGTCCACCTACGAGCAGTACTTC
TRBJ1-2	-	TRBV18	CASSTGGGYGYTF	TGTGCCAGCTCCACCGGTGGAGGCTATGGCTACACCTTC
TRBJ1-1	-	TRBV29-1	CSVCGLENTEAFF	TGCAGCGTTTGCGGGTTGGAGAACACTGAAGCTTTCTTT
TRBJ1-1	-	TRBV30	CAWSQSPVRTEAFF	TGTGCCTGGAGTCAATCCCCGGTCCGTACTGAAGCTTTCTTT
TRBJ2-7	TRBD2	TRBV27	CASSLSLLAGDRERYF	TGTGCCAGCAGTTTATCGTTGTTAGCGGGAGACAGGGAGCGGTACTTC
TRBJ1-5	TRBD1	TRBV19	CASIRTGVYSNQPQHF	TGTGCCAGTATTCGGACAGGCGTGTATAGCAATCAGCCCCAGCATTTT
TRBJ2-2	-	TRBV10-1	CASSPGSYTGELFF	TGCGCCAGCAGTCCCGGGTCATACACCGGGGAGCTGTTTTTT
TRBJ2-2	-	TRBV5-1	CASSSGSYSSGELFF	TGCGCCAGCAGCTCCGGGTCCTATAGTAGCGGGGAGCTGTTTTTT
TRBJ2-3	-	TRBV10-2	CASQGQFSTDTQYF	TGCGCCAGCCAAGGACAGTTTAGCACAGATACGCAGTATTTT
TRBJ2-1	TRBD2	TRBV5-6	CASTAAGALYNEQFF	TGTGCCAGCACCGCGGCGGGAGCCCTCTACAATGAGCAGTTCTTC
TRBJ1-5	-	TRBV6-5	CASTPGGAYNQPQHF	TGTGCCAGCACGCCGGGGGGGGCTTACAATCAGCCCCAGCATTTT
TRBJ1-2	TRBD1	TRBV10-3	CAISDTDRGYGYTF	TGTGCCATCAGTGACACAGACAGGGGTTATGGCTACACCTTC
TRBJ2-7	-	TRBV30	CAWIRAARTYEQYF	TGTGCCTGGATCAGGGCGGCCCGAACCTACGAGCAGTACTTC
TRBJ2-3	TRBD1	TRBV7-9	CASSFWVGTGGNTDTQYF	TGTGCCAGCAGCTTCTGGGTTGGGACAGGGGGCAACACAGATACGCAGTATTTT
TRBJ2-7	-	TRBV27	CASSPYRGLIYYEQYF	TGTGCCAGCAGCCCGTACAGGGGACTCATTTACTACGAGCAGTACTTC
TRBJ2-7	TRBD1	TRBV6-5	CASSLRDRASYEQYF	TGTGCCAGCAGTCTCCGGGACAGGGCCTCCTACGAGCAGTACTTC
TRBJ2-3	TRBD2	TRBV5-1	CASSLELAGSTDTQYF	TGCGCCAGCAGCTTGGAGCTAGCGGGTAGCACAGATACGCAGTATTTT
TRBJ2-5	TRBD1	TRBV2	CASRATGVAQYF	TGTGCCAGCAGGGCGACAGGGGTAGCCCAGTACTTC
TRBJ2-1	-	TRBV5-1	CASSFGGTYNEQFF	TGCGCCAGCAGCTTTGGCGGTACCTACAATGAGCAGTTCTTC
TRBJ2-7	-	TRBV5-4	CASSLVSSGRYEQYF	TGTGCCAGCAGCTTGGTTAGTAGCGGTAGGTACGAGCAGTACTTC
TRBJ1-4	TRBD1	TRBV27	CASSLYLASGGAEEKLFF	TGTGCCAGCAGTCTCTATCTCGCCTCAGGGGGCGCAGAAGAAAAACTGTTTTTT
TRBJ2-7	-	TRBV28	CATKVPGRAYEQYF	TGTGCCACCAAAGTTCCGGGAAGGGCCTACGAGCAGTACTTC
TRBJ2-5	-	TRBV20-1	CSAEFGETQYF	TGCAGTGCCGAGTTTGGAGAGACCCAGTACTTC
TRBJ2-1	TRBD2	TRBV7-2	CASPSPGLASNEQFF	TGTGCCAGCCCCTCTCCGGGACTAGCCTCCAATGAGCAGTTCTTC
TRBJ1-3	TRBD1	TRBV5-6	CASSPLTGPSSGNTIYF	TGTGCCAGCAGCCCGTTGACAGGGCCTAGCTCTGGAAACACCATATATTTT
TRBJ1-1	-	TRBV29-1	CSVGPLEGGNTEAFF	TGCAGCGTTGGGCCCCTTGAGGGTGGGAACACTGAAGCTTTCTTT
TRBJ2-7	-	TRBV19	CASTPQAGSHRTYEQYF	TGTGCCAGTACCCCACAGGCAGGTTCCCACAGGACCTACGAGCAGTACTTC
TRBJ2-1	-	TRBV11-3	CASSLSSGSLSYNEQFF	TGTGCCAGCAGCTTGAGTTCAGGATCTCTCTCCTACAATGAGCAGTTCTTC
TRBJ2-7	-	TRBV5-4	CASSFGREIYYEQYF	TGTGCCAGCAGCTTCGGGCGGGAAATTTACTACGAGCAGTACTTC